Listed here are 32 T cell receptor beta chains from one sample, sequenced in a study of cytomegalovirus exposure and HLA in healthy donors. The study ran its PCR with 60 Vbeta and 13 Jbeta primers. Assay used: immunoSEQ multiplex PCR; TCRdb lists only in-frame clones, some missing. Of about 150,000 clones detected, 70% to 80% appear once; the ten largest clones hold 3.5%. The sample taken for sequencing was PBMCs. These receptors all stem from a human donor in good health.

The chain combines TRBV7-9 with TRBJ2-5; TRBD2 matches 7 bases. With the DNA end fitting TRBJ2-7 better, the J assignment may be wrong. Germline values: CDR1 SEHNR, CDR2 FQNEAQ (reference sequence). The CDR3 contains 15 residues. The CDR3, as DNA: TGTGCCAGCAGCCCAATGTCCGGGACTACCCACGAGCAGTACTTC. This gives the protein CASSPMSGTTHEQYF.

V and J are TRBV5-1 and TRBJ2-3; 9 bases fit TRBD1. This CDR3 contains 17 residues. Germline V gene sequence: CDR1 SGHRS, CDR2 YFSETQ. The V gene end was trimmed by 1 base and the J gene end by 6 bases; junction bases not matched to a gene: 12. DNA of the CDR3: TGCGCCAGCAGCTTGACAGGGGGCCGGCGTGAACGGGATACGCAGTATTTT. Residues: CASSLTGGRRERDTQYF.

CDR3 DNA sequence: TGTGCCAGCACAGGTCGGGGAGAGACCCAGTACTTC. It yields the protein CASTGRGETQYF. The chain is built from TRBV6-5 and TRBJ2-5, with a possible D match to TRBD2 (5 bases). Germline loops: CDR1 MNHEY, CDR2 SVGAGI. The CDR3 contains 12 residues. Trimming cost V 7 bases and J 4 bases, with 10 bases left between them.

This clone was counted only a few times. V and J are TRBV28 and TRBJ1-5, with 7 bases lining up with TRBD1. J lost 3 bases, V lost 6 bases, and 5 bases had no gene match. The CDR3 totals 14 residues. Germline V CDR1 and CDR2: MDHEN, SYDVKM. The CDR3 loop is CASRAGQPNQPQHF. CDR3 in DNA: TGTGCCAGCAGGGCGGGACAGCCCAATCAGCCCCAGCATTTT.

V gene TRBV6-1 combines with J gene TRBJ2-1; 7 nucleotides agree with TRBD2. The V gene end was trimmed by 4 bases and the J gene end by 9 bases; junction bases not matched to a gene: 9. Germline CDR1 reads MNHNS; CDR2 reads SASEGT. The CDR3 is 14 amino acids. CDR3 DNA: TGTGCCAGCAGTGCATCCACCGGGACTATTGAGCAGTTCTTC. Translated: CASSASTGTIEQFF.

This rearrangement joins TRBV4-3 to TRBJ2-3; D unclear. The CDR3 is 14 amino acids. Germline V gene lookup returns CDR1 LGHNA and CDR2 YSLEER. V lost 0 bases to trimming and J lost 1 base, with 5 bases between them. The CDR3 spells CASSQDGGTDTQYF. The CDR3 nucleotides are TGCGCCAGCAGCCAAGATGGAGGCACAGATACGCAGTATTTT.

The rearrangement uses TRBV10-3 and TRBJ2-2; 10 bases are a match to TRBD1. Germline trimming cut 3 bases from V and 6 bases from J; bases unmatched to any gene: 10. CDR1 and CDR2 (germline): ENHRY, SYGVKD. The CDR3 loop spans 17 amino acids. In nucleotides, the CDR3 is TGTGCCATCAGTGACGGGACAGGGGTCCTTTTCGCCGGGGAGCTGTTTTTT. Residues: CAISDGTGVLFAGELFF.

This sequence joins TRBV19 and TRBJ2-2; D may be TRBD2 (6 bases). CDR1 and CDR2 from the germline V gene are LNHDA and SQIVND (reference sequence). Trimming left V 2 bases short and J 4 bases short, with 8 bases between. The CDR3 covers 14 residues. The CDR3 DNA is TGTGCCAGTAGTATATTGGGGGGCACCGGGGAGCTGTTTTTT. Encoded protein: CASSILGGTGELFF. The full variable domain, rest sourced from reference TRBV19 and TRBJ2-2, is DGGITQSPKYLFRKEGQNVTLSCEQNLNHDAMYWYRQDPGQGLRLIYYSQIVNDFQKGDIAEGYSVSREKKESFPLTVTSAQKNPTAFYLCASSILGGTGELFFGEGSRLTVL.

The rearrangement links TRBV5-1 to TRBJ1-4; TRBD1 is a possible D gene (6 bases). V was cut by 2 bases and J by 4 bases, with 15 bases left in between. Germline assignment: CDR1 SGHRS and CDR2 YFSETQ. The CDR3 extends over 16 amino acids. The CDR3 reads CASSLSGQNDNEKLFF. The CDR3 nucleotides read TGCGCCAGCAGCTTAAGCGGACAGAACGATAATGAAAAACTGTTTTTT.

The chain joins TRBV6-1 to TRBJ2-5; D gene unclear. This CDR3 comprises 15 residues. Trimming removed 2 bases from V and 6 bases from J, with 16 bases in between. Germline V lookup: CDR1 MNHNS, CDR2 SASEGT. CDR3 residues: CASSETVRAPKTQYF. CDR3 bases: TGTGCCAGCAGTGAAACGGTTCGAGCCCCTAAGACCCAGTACTTC.

This clone was seen a handful of times. The chain is built from TRBV7-6 and TRBJ1-1; the match to TRBD1 covers 8 bases. The CDR3 has 13 residues. CDR1 and CDR2 (germline): SGHVS, FNYEAQ. Germline trimming cut 4 bases from V and 4 bases from J; bases unmatched to any gene: 2. This chain's CDR3 is CASSSDRATEAFF. The CDR3 coding sequence is TGTGCCAGCAGCTCGGACAGGGCCACTGAAGCTTTCTTT.

DNA for the CDR3: TGCGCCAGCAGCCAGTTAGAAGTTCCAACTAATGAAAAACTGTTTTTT. It yields the protein CASSQLEVPTNEKLFF. V usage is TRBV4-1 and J usage is TRBJ1-4; D is uncertain. V gave up 3 bases and J gave up 0 bases, with 11 bases separating them. This CDR3 is built from 16 residues. The germline CDR1 and CDR2 sequences are MGHRA and YSYEKL.

This clone was seen a few times. The chain is built from TRBV18 and TRBJ2-1; 10 bases are shared with TRBD2. After removal of 4 bases from V and 9 bases from J, the junction contained 12 bases not matched to a gene. CDR3 length: 16 amino acids. In germline, CDR1 is KGHSH, CDR2 LQKENI. CDR3 residues: CASSQRAGTSAVEQFF. CDR3 DNA: TGTGCCAGCTCACAGCGGGCTGGGACTAGCGCCGTTGAGCAGTTCTTC.

The V and J genes are TRBV7-9 and TRBJ1-1, with unresolved D. V shed 3 bases and J shed 8 bases, with 7 bases lying between them. This CDR3 has 11 amino acids. Germline-derived CDR1 and CDR2 are SEHNR and FQNEAQ (reference sequence). As DNA, the CDR3 is TGTGCCAGCAGCTTTGCGGAAGAAGCTTTCTTT. The encoded protein is CASSFAEEAFF.

The chain recombines TRBV4-1 with TRBJ2-3, with a weak D call TRBD2 (5 bases). Trimming removed 7 bases from V and 6 bases from J, with 17 bases in between. Germline V gene data show CDR1 as MGHRA and CDR2 as YSYEKL. The CDR3 totals 14 residues. This CDR3 reads CASTTEGLGDTQYF. CDR3 coding DNA: TGCGCCAGCACCACAGAGGGTCTTGGGGATACGCAGTATTTT.

The genes are TRBV18 and TRBJ2-2; no firm D call. The CDR3 consists of 16 residues. The germline V gene encodes CDR1 KGHSH and CDR2 LQKENI. Trimming removed 0 bases from V and 5 bases from J, with 13 bases in between. CDR3 coding DNA: TGTGCCAGCTCACCACCCGTCCGCGCCAGGACCGGGGAGCTGTTTTTT. This encodes CASSPPVRARTGELFF.

The rearrangement links TRBV7-9 to TRBJ1-2, with D hard to call. CDR3 length: 13 residues. Looked up from germline, CDR1 is SEHNR and CDR2 is FQNEAQ (reference sequence). Trimming took 0 bases from V and 6 from J, leaving 8 bases between them. CDR3 residues: CASSLALSDGYTF. The CDR3 DNA reads as TGTGCCAGCAGCTTAGCCCTTAGTGATGGCTACACCTTC.

The CDR3 is CASSHTSGMTYEQYF. The CDR3 DNA is TGTGCCAGTAGCCACACTAGCGGGATGACCTACGAGCAGTACTTC. The chain joins TRBV19 to TRBJ2-7; TRBD2 matches 10 bases. Germline V gene sequence: CDR1 LNHDA, CDR2 SQIVND (reference sequence). The CDR3 totals 15 residues. Trimming cost V 6 bases and J 2 bases; bases outside gene matches: 7.

This chain uses TRBV19 with TRBJ1-5, with a weak D call TRBD1 (5 bases). This CDR3 spans 16 amino acids. Trimming stripped 2 bases from V and 6 bases from J, with 17 bases between. Looked up from germline, CDR1 is LNHDA and CDR2 is SQIVND (reference sequence). The CDR3 reads CASSITLGQGLQPQHF. In nucleotides, the CDR3 is TGTGCCAGTAGTATAACACTTGGGCAGGGCCTTCAGCCCCAGCATTTT.

About this clone: Other nucleotide sequences in the sample specify the same CDR3. This sequence joins TRBV5-4 and TRBJ2-5; 8 bases map to TRBD1. Trimming cost V 1 base and J 4 bases; bases outside gene matches: 0. Looked up from germline, CDR1 is SGHNT and CDR2 is YYREEE (reference sequence). This CDR3 contains 13 residues. CDR3 bases: TGTGCCAGCAGCTTGACAGGGGGAGAGACCCAGTACTTC. Amino acids: CASSLTGGETQYF.

This chain joins TRBV18 and TRBJ2-3, with 7 positions matching TRBD1. Germline CDR1 and CDR2: KGHSH and LQKENI. The CDR3 totals 16 residues. With V trimmed by 1 base and J by 0 bases, 4 bases remained unmatched. In DNA form, the CDR3 reads TGTGCCAGCTCACCACAGGGGGCCACTAGCACAGATACGCAGTATTTT. Its protein product is CASSPQGATSTDTQYF.

The gene calls are TRBV5-4 and TRBJ1-2, with D possibly TRBD1 on 5 matching bases. Trimming stripped 4 bases from V and 5 bases from J, with 18 bases between. The CDR3 runs 15 residues. The germline gives CDR1 SGHNT, CDR2 YYREEE (reference sequence). The CDR3 spells CASSHPRAGRYGYTF. DNA of the CDR3: TGTGCCAGCAGCCACCCCAGGGCGGGACGGTATGGCTACACCTTC.

The chain joins TRBV25-1 to TRBJ1-1; D is unclear. CDR1 is MGHDK, CDR2 SYGVNS, per germline. V was trimmed by 1 base and J by 5 bases, leaving 8 bases between them. The CDR3 consists of 13 residues. CDR3 nucleotide sequence: TGTGCCAGCAGTGAATTGGAGGGAACTGAAGCTTTCTTT. This translates into CASSELEGTEAFF.

The chain uses TRBV2 and TRBJ1-1, with D maybe TRBD1 (6 bases). The CDR3 runs 13 residues. In germline, CDR1 is SNHLY, CDR2 FYNNEI. V lost 4 bases and J 0 bases, leaving 6 bases between the germline ends. CDR3 coding DNA: TGTGCCAGCAGTGGACAGGTGAACACTGAAGCTTTCTTT. Protein: CASSGQVNTEAFF.

The chain couples TRBV27 to TRBJ2-7, with 7 bases lining up with TRBD1. The CDR3 consists of 14 residues. Germline V gene data show CDR1 as MNHEY and CDR2 as SMNVEV (reference sequence). V trimming: 5 bases; J trimming: 2 bases; junction bases outside the gene matches: 6. CDR3 in amino acids: CASSLRDSPYEQYF. The CDR3, as DNA: TGTGCCAGCAGTCTCAGGGACAGTCCCTACGAGCAGTACTTC.

This sequence joins TRBV5-1 and TRBJ2-1, with TRBD1 identical over 10 bases. V shed 4 bases, J shed 8 bases, and the junction held 9 bases outside the gene matches. Germline V CDR1 and CDR2: SGHRS, YFSETQ. CDR3 length equals 15 residues. Here the CDR3 DNA reads TGCGCCAGCAGCCGTGTGGACAGGGGGATCGATGAGCAGTTCTTC. Translated: CASSRVDRGIDEQFF.

This sequence joins TRBV4-3 and TRBJ2-1; 10 bases match TRBD2. The germline gives CDR1 LGHNA, CDR2 YSLEER. The CDR3 has 15 amino acids. Trimming cost V 0 bases and J 6 bases; bases outside gene matches: 2. The CDR3 protein is CASSQDGTSVNEQFF. CDR3 nucleotide sequence: TGCGCCAGCAGCCAAGACGGGACTAGCGTCAATGAGCAGTTCTTC.

V is TRBV10-3 and J is TRBJ2-3; 10 bases fit TRBD2. Germline V gene lookup returns CDR1 ENHRY and CDR2 SYGVKD. V lost 7 bases and J lost 2; bases outside the gene matches: 6. This CDR3 comprises 15 residues. The CDR3 spells CAITETSGPTDTQYF. The CDR3 nucleotides read TGTGCCATCACCGAGACTAGCGGGCCCACAGATACGCAGTATTTT.

The rearrangement joins TRBV19 to TRBJ1-5, with TRBD1 as a possible D gene (5 bases). V gave up 3 bases and J gave up 4 bases, with 10 bases separating them. This CDR3 is built from 14 residues. Germline CDR1 is LNHDA and CDR2 is SQIVND (reference sequence). CDR3 sequence (DNA): TGTGCCAGTAGTATTGCGGGGCCGAATCAGCCCCAGCATTTT. Its translation: CASSIAGPNQPQHF.

This clone appeared a few times. The J gene is TRBJ1-2, the V gene TRBV4-1, with D unresolved. Germline values: CDR1 MGHRA, CDR2 YSYEKL. The CDR3 length is 16 residues. Deletions cut 0 bases from V and 8 bases from J, with 19 bases between. The CDR3 here is CASSQDSTGSSGGYTF. CDR3 bases: TGCGCCAGCAGCCAAGATTCCACCGGGAGCTCGGGGGGCTACACCTTC.

The chain carries TRBV4-1 and TRBJ2-4; 10 bases map to TRBD2. Germline CDR1 and CDR2: MGHRA and YSYEKL. The J segment lost 0 bases and the V segment lost 0 bases, leaving 11 bases of the junction unmatched. The CDR3 consists of 20 residues. The CDR3 sequence: CASSQEGDGSGGVAKNIQYF. The CDR3 DNA is TGCGCCAGCAGCCAAGAAGGAGACGGGAGCGGGGGGGTAGCCAAAAACATTCAGTACTTC.

The chain combines TRBV7-8 with TRBJ2-7; 12 bases align to TRBD2. The germline V gene has CDR1 SGHVS and CDR2 FQNEAQ. The CDR3 has 17 residues. V was pared by 5 bases and J by 2 bases, with 10 bases of the junction left unmatched. The CDR3 bases are TGTGCCAGCAGCCGGGCCCTACTAGCGGGGGGACCCTACGAGCAGTACTTC. This gives the protein CASSRALLAGGPYEQYF.